The clone carrying this T cell receptor beta chain has more than one count but fewer than ten. Antigen: not known. Focal radiation with ipilimumab CTLA-4 blockade was given to patients with chemo-refractory metastatic non-small-cell lung cancer. This sample is part of a study of radiotherapy plus CTLA-4 blockade in lung cancer. General study results and limits: Blood TCR clones of tumor origin expanded after radiotherapy plus ipilimumab.

The CDR3 is 13 residues long. V was pared by 5 bases and J by 15 bases, with 11 bases of the junction left unmatched. Germline-derived CDR1 and CDR2 are SGHTA and FQGNSA. This table comes from immunoSEQ multiplex PCR, and its TCRdb copy is limited to in-frame clones, with some not included. The sample contains roughly 110,000 clones, 85% of which appear only once. This sequence was found in a human donor with non-small cell lung cancer that progressed on radiotherapy plus ipilimumab. Some clones in this sample may be carry-over from other donors' samples. The V gene is TRBV7-2, the J gene TRBJ1-3, with TRBD1 matching over 9 bases. Sequencing was performed on peripheral blood, taken from a patient treated with radiotherapy plus ipilimumab. CDR3 region: CASSLTEGTGRYF. In DNA form, the CDR3 reads TGTGCCAGCAGCCTTACGGAGGGGACAGGGCGATATTTT.